The present entry profiles one T cell receptor (beta chain) with its context. The sample comes from a study of T cells in tuberculosis. Germline V gene lookup returns CDR1 SGHTA and CDR2 FQGNSA. The CDR3 is made up of 14 amino acids. V lost 3 bases and J lost 5, with 13 bases in between. Generated by immunoSEQ multiplex PCR, the TCRdb table keeps only in-frame clones and is missing some. The sample includes around 38,000 clones, roughly 92% of them seen just once. The source material was PBMCs. The V and J genes are TRBV7-2 and TRBJ1-1, with unresolved D. This TCR was sampled from a donor aged 5 to 30 with latent tuberculosis or without tuberculosis infection. This CDR3 is CASSFGGIGTEAFF. In DNA form, the CDR3 reads TGTGCCAGCAGCTTCGGAGGGATCGGGACTGAAGCTTTCTTT. The variable domain in full, completed from reference TRBV7-2 and TRBJ1-1, reads GAGVSQSPSNKVTEKGKDVELRCDPISGHTALYWYRQSLGQGLEFLIYFQGNSAPDKSGLPSDRFSAERTGGSVSTLTIQRTQQEDSAVYLCASSFGGIGTEAFFGQGTRLTVV.